The 19 T cell receptor beta chains below all came from one sample that was sequenced in a study of CXCR3-negative and CXCR3-positive naive CD8 T cells. The TRB libraries of cDNA were built by UMI-labeled 5' RACE. From its re-call of the 5' RACE reads, TCRdb lists each CDR3 protein once, without DNA. The table gives about 120,000 distinct CDR3 sequences; the top ten clones make up approximately 0.51% of it. The sequencing sample was made of naive CXCR3- CD8+ T cells from blood. The subset is: CD45RO-CCR7+CD27+CD95- naive CD8+ T cells lacking CXCR3 (TNR3-). The receptors derive from a human donor in good health. Some clones in this sample may be carry-over from other donors' samples.

V is TRBV4-1 and J is TRBJ2-1; the TCRdb call, TRBD1, lacks DNA for checking. Germline V gene lookup returns CDR1 MGHRA and CDR2 YSYEKL. The CDR3 has 13 residues. The CDR3 sequence is CASSQGSGTVKFF.

The chain links TRBV6-5 to TRBJ2-1. CDR1 is MNHEY and CDR2 is SVGAGI in the germline V gene. The CDR3 runs to 14 residues. The CDR3 is CASSSRLSYNEQFF.

The chain links TRBV4-3 to TRBJ2-3; TCRdb's assignment of TRBD2 cannot be checked, as there is no DNA. In germline, CDR1 is LGHNA, CDR2 YSLEER. The CDR3 totals 15 residues. The CDR3 loop reads CASSSSGGAADTQYF.

The chain links TRBV13 to TRBJ1-2. The CDR3 spans 15 residues. Germline V gene data show CDR1 as PRHDT and CDR2 as FYEKMQ (reference sequence). CDR3 sequence reads: CASSPYRLTNYGYTF.

The chain uses TRBV21-1 and TRBJ1-5; TCRdb lists TRBD1, though no DNA is available to test this call. TRBV21-1 represents a pseudogene. The CDR3 loop spans 20 amino acids. CDR3 region: CASSKKGDRDRGPQDQPQHF.

The chain links TRBV21-1 to TRBJ1-5. TRBV21-1 is given as a pseudogene. This CDR3 has 14 residues. The CDR3 sequence is CASSATRSNQPQHF.

J is TRBJ2-1 and V is TRBV29-1; TCRdb designates TRBD1, a call that cannot be tested without DNA. The CDR3 totals 17 residues. Germline CDR1 reads SQVTM; CDR2 reads ANQGSEA. CDR3 amino acids: CSVEVVRDRVDYNEQFF.

This chain uses TRBV5-6 with TRBJ1-1; TCRdb's D call, TRBD1, is unchecked because there is no DNA. This CDR3 comprises 12 residues. CDR1 SGHDT and CDR2 YYEEEE come from the germline V gene. The CDR3 sequence is CASSLGGIEAFF. The complete variable domain, with remaining parts taken from reference TRBV5-6 and TRBJ1-1, reads DAGVTQSPTHLIKTRGQQVTLRCSPKSGHDTVSWYQQALGQGPQFIFQYYEEEERQRGNFPDRFSGHQFPNYSSELNVNALLLGDSALYLCASSLGGIEAFFGQGTRLTVV.

The gene calls are TRBV7-9 and TRBJ2-7; as DNA is missing, the TRBD1 call by TCRdb cannot be tested. The CDR3 is 13 residues long. Germline assignment: CDR1 SEHNR and CDR2 FQNEAQ (reference sequence). CDR3: CASSLGGLPGQYF. Using reference TRBV7-9 and TRBJ2-7 for the parts outside the CDR3, the full variable domain is DTGVSQNPRHKITKRGQNVTFRCDPISEHNRLYWYRQTLGQGPEFLTYFQNEAQLEKSRLLSDRFSAERPKGSFSTLEIQRTEQGDSAMYLCASSLGGLPGQYFGPGTRLTVT.

The chain carries TRBV28 and TRBJ2-5; checking the TCRdb D call of TRBD1 is not possible without DNA. The germline CDR1 and CDR2 sequences are MDHEN and SYDVKM. The CDR3 length is 16 residues. CDR3 in amino acids: CASSLGGGIQEETQYF.

The V gene is TRBV7-6, the J gene TRBJ2-3; the D call of TRBD2 rests on TCRdb alone, since no DNA is present to check it. The germline V gene has CDR1 SGHVS and CDR2 FNYEAQ. The CDR3 spans 18 residues. CDR3: CASSPLYREGQPVDTQYF.

V is TRBV12-3 or TRBV12-4 and J is TRBJ1-2; the D gene TCRdb calls, TRBD1, cannot be checked with no DNA. CDR3 length: 15 amino acids. CDR3 amino acids: CASSGGTGWYYGYTF.

The genes are TRBV21-1 and TRBJ2-2. TRBV21-1 constitutes a pseudogene. The CDR3 runs 14 residues. The CDR3 loop is CASKECSVTGELFF.

V usage is TRBV6-6 and J usage is TRBJ2-2. The CDR3 has 15 amino acids. CDR1 and CDR2 from the germline V gene are MNHNY and SVGAGI (reference sequence). CDR3: CASSYQTVQTGELFF.

The chain employs TRBV28 and TRBJ2-3. Germline CDR1 is MDHEN and CDR2 is SYDVKM. The CDR3 consists of 15 residues. The CDR3 sequence is CASSSDRASTDTQYF.

This sequence joins TRBV2 and TRBJ2-5. This CDR3 contains 16 residues. Germline assignment: CDR1 SNHLY and CDR2 FYNNEI. The CDR3 loop reads CASSVVGGKIQETQYF.

V is TRBV20-1 and J is TRBJ2-7; the TRBD1 assignment by TCRdb is unverifiable without DNA. CDR1 and CDR2 (germline): DFQATT, SNEGSKA (reference sequence). The CDR3 has 15 residues. The CDR3 reads CSARVRATNSYEQYF.

The chain links TRBV5-5 to TRBJ2-7; TCRdb names TRBD2, which stays unverified in the absence of DNA. This CDR3 spans 14 amino acids. Germline CDR1 is SGHKS and CDR2 is YYEKEE (reference sequence). The CDR3 sequence is CASSLGGLAYEQYF.

The genes are TRBV28 and TRBJ2-7. The CDR3 runs to 12 residues. CDR1 and CDR2 from the germline V gene are MDHEN and SYDVKM. CDR3 sequence: CASSPDGYEQYF.